This T cell receptor beta chain was identified in a study of vaccination and CD4 T cells after COVID-19 (dated by TCRdb to between 2022 and 2023). Background for the entire study: Convalescent patients had a positive SARS-CoV-2 result on nasal swab PCR, and of these patients, several had mild disease and one had severe disease. Post-vaccine blood samples were taken a median of around 77 days after the second vaccine dose, with a range of roughly 14 to 241 days. As controls, cultures received a CEFX viral epitope pool (the positive control), an HIV-1 Nef peptide pool (the negative control), or no peptide at all. Post-COVID blood samples from convalescent patients were collected a median of about 100 days after diagnosis, with a range of roughly 30 to 170 days. The convalescent cohort included six males and four females, with two Hispanic individuals, seven Caucasians, two Asians and one multiracial person. Two doses of either the Pfizer-BioNTech BNT162b2 vaccine (n=8) or the Moderna mRNA-1273 vaccine (n=2) were administered to participants. Culture stimuli were overlapping spike peptide pools from SARS-CoV-2 and from the common cold coronaviruses HCoV-NL63, HCoV-OC43 and HCoV-229E. In roughly 11 COVID-19 convalescent patients and a handful of infection-naive healthy vaccine recipients, the spike-specific CD4+ TCR repertoire before mRNA vaccination was compared with the repertoire after mRNA vaccination.

Study-level results and caveats: Among convalescent patients, a median around 83% of the SARS-CoV-2-reactive clones seen after vaccination appeared only after vaccination, which suggests priming specific to the vaccine. The number of convalescent patients in the study was relatively small, and the study did not examine early timepoints following natural infection. Of the vaccine-specific clones in convalescent patients, 304 of 307, or nearly all, reacted only to SARS-CoV-2 spike and did not cross-react with common cold coronaviruses. An increase in the median number of SARS-CoV-2-reactive clonotypes from 21 after infection to 38 after vaccination was observed, but the change was not found to be significant.

This clonotype appeared a single time. It lacks a known antigen. No base quality values were provided; no much bigger clone lies one nucleotide off. One read alone makes for weak evidence. From a lookup of the germline V gene, CDR1 and CDR2 are SGHRS and YFSETQ. Reading from cysteine to phenylalanine, the CDR3 counts 17 amino acids. Here the CDR3 DNA is all that survives: 51 bases in frame from base 1. Trimming takes 4 bases from V and 1 base from J, and the germline ends sit 19 bases apart. The treatment or condition label on this specimen signifies: approximately 9-day PBMC culture with coronavirus spike peptide pools or control peptides (ViraFEST assay). The ViraFEST assay, used in the study, expanded antigen-specific T cells with peptide pools and then identified the expanded clonotypes through TCR sequencing. The positive SARS-CoV-2 PCR tests of the convalescent patients were dated from March to December 2020, before the Alpha, Beta and Delta variants emerged in the United States. Each well held 2.2 million or so PBMCs cultured with roughly 10 ug/ml peptide pools in IMDM containing around 5% human AB serum and 8 to 10 IU/ml IL-2. Half of the culture medium was replaced with fresh IL-2-containing medium on days 3 and 7. After more than 8 days of culture, CD4+ T cells were isolated by negative selection using the EasySep CD4+ T cell isolation kit. Ficoll-Paque Plus gradient centrifugation was used to isolate PBMCs from whole blood, and the isolated PBMCs were then either used fresh or cryopreserved at -140C. Culture conditions were generally each tested in triplicate wells.

The library was produced with PCR. DNA from cultured CD4+ T cells underwent TCR sequencing with the Oncomine TCR Beta short-read assay at the Johns Hopkins FTIC core. Genomic DNA was extracted from the cultured CD4+ T cells with the QIAamp micro DNA kit. Oncomine TCR Beta libraries from cultured CD4+ T cells were pooled using unique dual indexes and sequenced on an Illumina iSeq 100. In the paper's pipeline: Non-productive sequences were filtered out, and CDR3s that did not start with C, did not end with F or W, or were shorter than 7 amino acids were discarded. The MANAFEST web application was used to identify antigen-specific clonotypes by comparing peptide-stimulated wells against reference wells and other culture wells. To be called positive, a clone needed an FDR below 0.05, an odds ratio above 5, and a productive frequency above 0.1% in at least two of three replicate wells. A clonotype was classed as cross-reactive if the clonotype showed significant expansion both in SARS-CoV-2 spike wells and in at least one common cold coronavirus spike condition. CDR3 homology was assessed with Levenshtein distances (stringdist) and unrooted phylogenetic trees (ape) in R version 3.6.1. The public sequencing data were trimmed at Q25 with fastp and processed into clonotypes with MiXCR by TCRdb, which kept only in-frame beta chains. For every CDR3 protein sequence, its rows merge into one entry that carries the most common genes and DNA. The V and J calls and clone size come from TCRdb's table, not from the authors' own analysis. The sample has about 6,800 distinct CDR3 sequences on record, 70% to 75% of them singletons. The ten largest make up approximately 16% of the sample.

This clonotype was sampled from a human donor who had recovered from COVID-19. Sequenced material: CD4+ T cells from blood, cultured in vitro. The receptor chain draws on TRBV5-1 and TRBJ2-3, with no confident D gene call. The bases read TGCGCCAGCAGCCTCCGACATGGGCCGAGTGGCACAGATACGCAGTATTTT. Translation gives CASSLRHGPSGTDTQYF.